Presented here are 15 T cell receptor beta chains from one specimen sequenced in a study of blood T cell repertoires in COVID-19. Method: immunoSEQ multiplex PCR; TCRdb's copy keeps in-frame clones and lacks some. This table has around 330,000 clones, around 85% appearing once. Source material: PBMCs or T cells enriched from blood (not recorded which). The receptor set was obtained from a woman aged 25 to 39 who had been exposed to COVID-19.

The V call is TRBV2, the J call TRBJ1-5; D call uncertain. V was pared by 5 bases and J by 0 bases, with 11 bases between. Germline V CDR1 and CDR2: SNHLY, FYNNEI. The length of the CDR3 is 15 residues. CDR3 region: CASSRQSYSNQPQHF. In DNA form, the CDR3 reads TGTGCCAGCAGTAGACAATCCTATAGCAATCAGCCCCAGCATTTT.

This sequence joins TRBV4-2 and TRBJ1-1; TRBD1 might be the D (5 bases). V was cut by 4 bases and J by 0 bases, with 6 bases left in between. Germline CDR1 and CDR2: LGHNA and YNFKEQ. The CDR3 sequence is 13 residues long. CDR3 region: CASSRTLNTEAFF. DNA for the CDR3: TGTGCCAGCAGCCGGACACTGAACACTGAAGCTTTCTTT.

The CDR3 coding sequence is TGTGCCAGCAGTTTGTATCAGGGATCGGTGGGCGAAAAACTGTTTTTT. Encoded protein: CASSLYQGSVGEKLFF. V usage is TRBV28 and J usage is TRBJ1-4; possible D gene TRBD1, 5 bases. Germline assignment: CDR1 MDHEN and CDR2 SYDVKM. V was pared by 3 bases and J by 8 bases, with 19 bases between. The CDR3 has 16 residues.

The chain recombines TRBV27 with TRBJ2-7; 12 bases line up with TRBD1. The CDR3 is 15 residues long. J was trimmed by 4 bases and V by 4 bases; bases with no gene match: 5. Looked up from germline, CDR1 is MNHEY and CDR2 is SMNVEV (reference sequence). The CDR3 coding sequence is TGTGCCAGCAGTTCGGGACAGGGGGCCTTATACGAGCAGTACTTC. Its protein product is CASSSGQGALYEQYF.

The chain employs TRBV7-3 and TRBJ1-6, with D possibly TRBD1 on 6 matching bases. V was shortened by 3 bases and J by 9 bases, with 9 bases between the two germline ends. The CDR3 sequence is 13 residues long. CDR1 is SGHTA, CDR2 FQGTGA, per germline. CDR3 coding DNA: TGTGCCAGCAGCTTGATGGACAGTTCACCCCTCCACTTT. Its protein is CASSLMDSSPLHF.

V and J are TRBV5-4 and TRBJ1-4; a possible D gene is TRBD1 (6 bases). CDR3 length: 17 amino acids. The V gene's germline CDR1 is SGHNT and CDR2 YYREEE (reference sequence). The V gene lost 0 bases and the J gene lost 6 bases, with 18 bases spanning the gap. In nucleotides, the CDR3 is TGTGCCAGCAGCTTGGGGGTAGGGGGAGTCATAGATGAAAAACTGTTTTTT. Encoded protein: CASSLGVGGVIDEKLFF.

This chain links TRBV10-3 with TRBJ2-3, with 9 positions matching TRBD1. The CDR3 totals 13 residues. The germline gives CDR1 ENHRY, CDR2 SYGVKD. The CDR3: CAAQGQGYDTQYF. CDR3 in DNA: TGTGCTGCCCAGGGACAGGGTTATGATACGCAGTATTTT.

This clone was seen only a few times. V and J are TRBV5-8 and TRBJ1-1, with a possible D match to TRBD1 (6 bases). Per the germline V gene, CDR1 is SGHTS and CDR2 is YDEGEE. This CDR3 comprises 14 residues. With 5 bases removed from V and 0 bases from J, the gap between germline ends came to 11 bases. The chain's CDR3 is CASRSGGMNTEAFF. The CDR3, as DNA: TGTGCCAGCAGAAGCGGGGGCATGAACACTGAAGCTTTCTTT.

J is TRBJ2-1 and V is TRBV6-5; 10 bases map to TRBD2. Germline-derived CDR1 and CDR2 are MNHEY and SVGAGI. J lost 2 bases, V lost 2 bases, and 3 bases had no gene match. CDR3 length: 16 amino acids. For the CDR3, the DNA is TGTGCCAGCAGTTACAAGCGGGAGGGCCCCTACAATGAGCAGTTCTTC. Its translation: CASSYKREGPYNEQFF.

This clone was observed a few times. One end of the junction varies from germline; a read error may be responsible. V gene TRBV7-7 combines with J gene TRBJ2-2; D possibly corresponds to TRBD2 (6 bases). Germline-derived CDR1 and CDR2 are SSHAT and FNYEAQ (reference sequence). This CDR3 has 13 amino acids. DNA for the CDR3: TGTGCTAGCAGCTTAGGAGGGTCCGGGGAGCTGTTTTTT. Translation: CASSLGGSGELFF. The whole variable domain, filled in from reference TRBV7-7 and TRBJ2-2, reads GAGVSQSPRYKVTKRGQDVTLRCDPISSHATLYWYQQALGQGPEFLTYFNYEAQPDKSGLPSDRFSAERPEGSISTLTIQRTEQRDSAMYRCASSLGGSGELFFGEGSRLTVL.

The V gene is TRBV7-8, the J gene TRBJ2-6; D perhaps matches TRBD1 (5 bases). There are 15 residues in the CDR3. Germline lookup yields CDR1 SGHVS and CDR2 FQNEAQ. The germline V and J ends were trimmed by 5 bases and 0 bases, with 8 bases remaining between them. The CDR3 loop reads CASSLDSSGANVLTF. In nucleotides, the CDR3 is TGTGCCAGCAGCCTCGACAGCTCTGGGGCCAACGTCCTGACTTTC.

V gene TRBV2 combines with J gene TRBJ2-7, with TRBD2 matching 7 bases. Germline CDR1 reads SNHLY; CDR2 reads FYNNEI. Losses at the gene ends were 7 bases for V and 3 bases for J; bases not matched to a gene: 12. There are 15 residues in the CDR3. CDR3 coding DNA: TGTGCCAGCATGGAGCGTGCGGGAGCTATCTACGAGCAGTACTTC. Amino acids: CASMERAGAIYEQYF.

This chain uses TRBV7-9 with TRBJ1-1; D may be TRBD1 (5 bases). Trimming left V 2 bases short and J 11 bases short, with 21 bases between. The CDR3 is 15 residues long. In germline, CDR1 is SEHNR, CDR2 FQNEAQ (reference sequence). Here the CDR3 reads CASSLIGHEKFYAFF. The CDR3 DNA sequence: TGTGCCAGCAGCTTAATCGGACACGAGAAATTCTATGCTTTCTTT.

The chain carries TRBV27 and TRBJ1-2; D is ambiguous. V lost 3 bases, J lost 8 bases, and 13 bases lay in between. The germline V gene has CDR1 MNHEY and CDR2 SMNVEV (reference sequence). The CDR3 sequence is 13 residues long. In DNA form, the CDR3 reads TGTGCCAGCAGTTTTACAGAGAAGGCCGGCTACACCTTC. It yields the protein CASSFTEKAGYTF.

The chain joins TRBV2 to TRBJ2-5; 14 nucleotides align to TRBD2. V lost 6 bases, J lost 5 bases, and 2 bases stayed unmatched. Germline CDR1 reads SNHLY; CDR2 reads FYNNEI. CDR3 length: 14 amino acids. The CDR3 DNA reads TGTGCCAGCAGCAGGACTAGCGGGAGGGAGACCCAGTACTTC. It codes for CASSRTSGRETQYF.